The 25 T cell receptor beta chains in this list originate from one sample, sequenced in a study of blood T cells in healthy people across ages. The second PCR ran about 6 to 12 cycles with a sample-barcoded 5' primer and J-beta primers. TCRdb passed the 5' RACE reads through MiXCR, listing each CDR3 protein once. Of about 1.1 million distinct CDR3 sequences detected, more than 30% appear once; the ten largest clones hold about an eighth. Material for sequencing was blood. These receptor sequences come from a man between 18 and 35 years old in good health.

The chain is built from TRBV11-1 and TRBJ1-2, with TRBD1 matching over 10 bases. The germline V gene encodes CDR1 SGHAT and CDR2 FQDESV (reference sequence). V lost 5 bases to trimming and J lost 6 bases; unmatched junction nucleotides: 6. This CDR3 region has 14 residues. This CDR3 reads CASSLYGTGDGYTF. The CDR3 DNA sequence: TGTGCCAGCAGCCTCTACGGGACAGGGGATGGCTACACCTTC.

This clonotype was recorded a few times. The CDR3 coding sequence is TGCAGTGCCCAACCCCTTCGACAGGGTTACTACCAAGAGACCCAGTACTTC. Amino acids: CSAQPLRQGYYQETQYF. The gene calls are TRBV20-1 and TRBJ2-5, with 7 bases matching TRBD1. V lost 6 bases to trimming and J lost 0 bases; unmatched junction nucleotides: 16. The CDR3 sequence is 17 residues long. CDR1 DFQATT and CDR2 SNEGSKA come from the germline V gene (reference sequence).

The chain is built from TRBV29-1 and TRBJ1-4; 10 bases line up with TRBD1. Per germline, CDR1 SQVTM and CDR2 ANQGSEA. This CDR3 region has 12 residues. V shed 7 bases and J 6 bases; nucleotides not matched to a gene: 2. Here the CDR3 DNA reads TGCAGCGCGGACAGGGGGTATGAAAAACTGTTTTTT. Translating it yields CSADRGYEKLFF.

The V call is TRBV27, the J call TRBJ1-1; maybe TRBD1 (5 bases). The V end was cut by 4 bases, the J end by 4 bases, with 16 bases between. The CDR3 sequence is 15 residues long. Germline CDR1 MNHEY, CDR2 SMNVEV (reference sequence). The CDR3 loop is CASSSLGGLGTEAFF. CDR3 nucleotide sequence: TGTGCCAGCAGTTCCCTGGGGGGTCTGGGCACTGAAGCTTTCTTT.

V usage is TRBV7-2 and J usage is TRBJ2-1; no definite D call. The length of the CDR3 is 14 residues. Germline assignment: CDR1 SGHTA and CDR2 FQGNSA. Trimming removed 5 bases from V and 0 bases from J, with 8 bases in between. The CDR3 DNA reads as TGTGCCAGCAGCCTCTTTGGCTCCTACAATGAGCAGTTCTTC. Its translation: CASSLFGSYNEQFF.

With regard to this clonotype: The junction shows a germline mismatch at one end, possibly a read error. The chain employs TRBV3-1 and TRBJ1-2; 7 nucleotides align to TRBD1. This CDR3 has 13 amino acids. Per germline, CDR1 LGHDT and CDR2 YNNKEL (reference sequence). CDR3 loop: CTSSQGDRYGYTF. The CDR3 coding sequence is TGTACCAGCAGCCAAGGGGACAGATATGGCTACACCTTC. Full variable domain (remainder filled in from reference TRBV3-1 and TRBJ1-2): DTAVSQTPKYLVTQMGNDKSIKCEQNLGHDTMYWYKQDSKKFLKIMFSYNNKELIINETVPNRFSPKSPDKAHLNLHINSLELGDSAVYFCTSSQGDRYGYTFGSGTRLTVV.

The CDR3 is CASSRSPGREGNTIYF. The CDR3, as DNA: TGCGCCAGCAGCCGGAGTCCGGGAAGGGAAGGAAACACCATATATTTT. The genes are TRBV4-1 and TRBJ1-3, with D unclear. V lost 4 bases to trimming and J lost 4 bases, with 17 bases between them. CDR3 length: 16 amino acids. CDR1 and CDR2 (germline): MGHRA, YSYEKL.

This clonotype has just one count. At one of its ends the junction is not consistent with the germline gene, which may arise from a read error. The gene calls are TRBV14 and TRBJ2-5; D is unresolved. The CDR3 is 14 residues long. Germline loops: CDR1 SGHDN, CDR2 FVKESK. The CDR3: CASIQSYGEETQYF. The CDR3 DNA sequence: TGTGCCAGCATCCAATCTTACGGCGAAGAGACCCAGTACTTC.

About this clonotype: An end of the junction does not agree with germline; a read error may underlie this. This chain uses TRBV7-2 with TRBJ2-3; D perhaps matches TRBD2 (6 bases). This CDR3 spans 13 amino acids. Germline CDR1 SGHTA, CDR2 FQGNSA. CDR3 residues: CASSLQRADTQYF. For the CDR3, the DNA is TGCGCCAGCAGCTTGCAGCGGGCAGATACGCAGTATTTT.

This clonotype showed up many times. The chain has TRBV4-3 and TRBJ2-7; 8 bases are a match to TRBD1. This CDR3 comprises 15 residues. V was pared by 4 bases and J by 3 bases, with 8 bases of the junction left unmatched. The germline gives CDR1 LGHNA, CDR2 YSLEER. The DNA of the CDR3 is TGCGCCAGCAGCCCAGACAGGGGTCATTTCTACGAGCAGTACTTC. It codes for CASSPDRGHFYEQYF.

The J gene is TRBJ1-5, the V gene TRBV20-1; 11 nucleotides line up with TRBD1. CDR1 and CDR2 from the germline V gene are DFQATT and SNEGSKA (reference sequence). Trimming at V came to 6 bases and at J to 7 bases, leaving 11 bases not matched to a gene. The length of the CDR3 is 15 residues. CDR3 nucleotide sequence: TGCAGTGCACAACCGGGACAGGGGGGGCCCCAGCCCCAGCATTTT. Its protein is CSAQPGQGGPQPQHF.

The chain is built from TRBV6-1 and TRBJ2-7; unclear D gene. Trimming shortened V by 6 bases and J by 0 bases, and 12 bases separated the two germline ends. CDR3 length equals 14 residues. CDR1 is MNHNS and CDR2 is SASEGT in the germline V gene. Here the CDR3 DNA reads TGTGCCAGCAGATCATCGGAAAGCTCCTACGAGCAGTACTTC. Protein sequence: CASRSSESSYEQYF.

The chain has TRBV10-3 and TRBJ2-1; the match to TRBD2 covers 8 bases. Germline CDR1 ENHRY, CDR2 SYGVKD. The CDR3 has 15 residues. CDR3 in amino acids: CAIRAGGGCFDEQFF. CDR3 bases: TGTGCTATCCGCGCCGGGGGGGGATGTTTCGATGAGCAGTTCTTC.

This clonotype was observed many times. CDR3 nucleotides: TGCGCCAGCAGCCAAGACCTACAGGGTAAAAACTATGGCTACACCTTC. It codes for CASSQDLQGKNYGYTF. This sequence joins TRBV4-3 and TRBJ1-2; weak D call: TRBD1 (6 bases). Germline V gene sequence: CDR1 LGHNA, CDR2 YSLEER. This CDR3 region has 16 residues. V was shortened by 0 bases and J by 2 bases, with 13 bases between the two germline ends.

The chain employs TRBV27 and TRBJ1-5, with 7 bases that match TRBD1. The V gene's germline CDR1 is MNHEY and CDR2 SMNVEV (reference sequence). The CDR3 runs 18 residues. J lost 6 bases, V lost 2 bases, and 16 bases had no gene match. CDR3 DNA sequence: TGTGCCAGCAGTTTACACCAAAGACAGGGATCCATCGGTCAGCCCCAGCATTTT. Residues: CASSLHQRQGSIGQPQHF.

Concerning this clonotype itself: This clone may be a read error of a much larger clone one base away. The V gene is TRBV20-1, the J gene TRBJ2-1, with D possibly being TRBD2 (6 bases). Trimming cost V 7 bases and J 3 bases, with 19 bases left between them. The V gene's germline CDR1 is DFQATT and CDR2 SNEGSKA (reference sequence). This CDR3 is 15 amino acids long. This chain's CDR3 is CSVPLSGTDYNEQFF. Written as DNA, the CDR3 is TGCAGTGTGCCCCTGTCCGGGACTGACTACAATGAGCAGTTCTTC.

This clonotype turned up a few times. CDR3 sequence (DNA): TGTGCCAGCACCTCCGACGGGGGTAACACCGGGGAGCTGTTTTTT. It codes for CASTSDGGNTGELFF. The genes are TRBV11-2 and TRBJ2-2; D may be TRBD2 (6 bases). V was clipped by 7 bases and J by 2 bases, with 14 bases between them. Germline V gene data show CDR1 as SGHAT and CDR2 as FQNNGV. CDR3 size: 15 residues.

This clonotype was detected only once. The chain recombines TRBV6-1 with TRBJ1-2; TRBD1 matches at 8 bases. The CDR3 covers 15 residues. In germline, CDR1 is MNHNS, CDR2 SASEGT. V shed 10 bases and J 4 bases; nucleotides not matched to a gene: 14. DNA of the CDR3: TGTGCCAACAGGCGCACAGGGGGACTCCTCTATGGCTACACCTTC. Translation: CANRRTGGLLYGYTF.

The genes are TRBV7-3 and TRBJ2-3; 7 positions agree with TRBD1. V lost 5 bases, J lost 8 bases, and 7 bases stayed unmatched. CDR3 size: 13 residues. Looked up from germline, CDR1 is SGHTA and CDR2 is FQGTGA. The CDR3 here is CASSKLQGTTQYF. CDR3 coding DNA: TGTGCCAGCAGCAAACTACAGGGGACTACGCAGTATTTT.

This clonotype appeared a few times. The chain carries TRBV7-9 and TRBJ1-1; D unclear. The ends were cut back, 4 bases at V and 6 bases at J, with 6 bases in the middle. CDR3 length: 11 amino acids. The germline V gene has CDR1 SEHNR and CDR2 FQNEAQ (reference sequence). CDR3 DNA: TGTGCCAGCAGCTCAACGTCTGAAGCTTTCTTT. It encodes CASSSTSEAFF.

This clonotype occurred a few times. The CDR3 spells CSASFWGSGTEAFF. The CDR3 nucleotides are TGCAGTGCTAGTTTCTGGGGTTCGGGCACTGAAGCTTTCTTT. J is TRBJ1-1 and V is TRBV20-1, with D uncertain. CDR3 size: 14 residues. The germline V and J ends were trimmed by 3 bases and 4 bases, with 15 bases remaining between them. CDR1 and CDR2 from the germline V gene are DFQATT and SNEGSKA (reference sequence).

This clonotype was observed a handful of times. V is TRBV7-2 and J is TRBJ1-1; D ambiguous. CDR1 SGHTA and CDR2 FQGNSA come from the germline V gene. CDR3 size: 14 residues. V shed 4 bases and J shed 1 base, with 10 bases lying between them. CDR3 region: CASSSHQANTEAFF. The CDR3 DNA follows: TGTGCCAGCAGCTCCCACCAGGCGAACACTGAAGCTTTCTTT.

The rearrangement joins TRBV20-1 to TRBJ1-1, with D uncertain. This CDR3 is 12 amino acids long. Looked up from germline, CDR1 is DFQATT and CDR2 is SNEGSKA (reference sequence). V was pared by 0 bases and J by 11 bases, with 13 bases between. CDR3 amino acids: CSARDVQTSAFF. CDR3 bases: TGCAGTGCTAGAGATGTACAGACCTCGGCTTTCTTT.

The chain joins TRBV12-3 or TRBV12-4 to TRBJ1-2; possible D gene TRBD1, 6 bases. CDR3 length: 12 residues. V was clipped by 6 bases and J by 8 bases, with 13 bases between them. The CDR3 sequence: CASSTGQGGYTF. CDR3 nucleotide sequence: TGTGCCAGCAGCACAGGGCAGGGCGGCTACACCTTC.

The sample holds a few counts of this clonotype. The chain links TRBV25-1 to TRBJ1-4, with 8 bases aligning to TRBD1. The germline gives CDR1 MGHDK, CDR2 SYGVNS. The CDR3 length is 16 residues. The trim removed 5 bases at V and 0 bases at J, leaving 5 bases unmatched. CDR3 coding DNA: TGTGCCAGCAGTACGGGACAGGAAGCAACTAATGAAAAACTGTTTTTT. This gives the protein CASSTGQEATNEKLFF.